These 10 T cell receptor beta chains share one sample of origin, sequenced in a study of blood T cell repertoires in COVID-19. Clones were read by immunoSEQ multiplex PCR, and TCRdb kept only the in-frame ones, dropping some. The sample yields under 400,000 clones, more than 70% seen once. Sequencing used peripheral blood. The receptors here all came from a woman aged 55-70 years with COVID-19, enrolled during active disease.

The V call is TRBV6-1, the J call TRBJ1-2; D not certain. Per the germline V gene, CDR1 is MNHNS and CDR2 is SASEGT. The V end lost 0 bases, the J end lost 3 bases, and 17 bases lay between the germline ends. The CDR3 runs to 17 residues. In DNA, the CDR3 is TGTGCCAGCAGTGAAGCGCTGGTGGGGAGGTACGACTATGGCTACACCTTC. Its translation: CASSEALVGRYDYGYTF.

V and J are TRBV2 and TRBJ1-1; no clear D. This CDR3 spans 14 amino acids. Germline V lookup: CDR1 SNHLY, CDR2 FYNNEI. Deletions cut 7 bases from V and 1 base from J, with 13 bases between. In nucleotides, the CDR3 is TGTGCCAGCACGCCGAGGGCGGGGAACACTGAAGCTTTCTTT. It encodes CASTPRAGNTEAFF. Looking up the rest from reference TRBV2 and TRBJ1-1 gives the full variable domain: EPEVTQTPSHQVTQMGQEVILRCVPISNHLYFYWYRQILGQKVEFLVSFYNNEISEKSEIFDDQFSVERPDGSNFTLKIRSTKLEDSAMYFCASTPRAGNTEAFFGQGTRLTVV.

The chain is built from TRBV7-9 and TRBJ2-1; D is perhaps TRBD2 (7 bases). Looked up from germline, CDR1 is SEHNR and CDR2 is FQNEAQ (reference sequence). V lost 2 bases and J 7 bases, leaving 15 bases between the germline ends. The CDR3 runs to 15 residues. CDR3 coding DNA: TGTGCCAGCAGCTTAAAGGGGGGGATATGGAATGAGCAGTTCTTC. Translating it yields CASSLKGGIWNEQFF.

The chain recombines TRBV18 with TRBJ1-2; D is perhaps TRBD1 (6 bases). V was shortened by 3 bases and J by 6 bases, with 11 bases between the two germline ends. CDR1 is KGHSH, CDR2 LQKENI, per germline. The CDR3 consists of 13 residues. CDR3 protein: CASSPLQGDGYTF. The CDR3, as DNA: TGTGCCAGCTCACCCCTACAGGGAGATGGCTACACCTTC.

This chain joins TRBV6-6 and TRBJ2-5; possibly TRBD1 or TRBD2 for D (5 bases each). Looked up from germline, CDR1 is MNHNY and CDR2 is SVGAGI (reference sequence). Trimming took 6 bases from V and 5 from J, leaving 13 bases between them. The CDR3 consists of 13 residues. CDR3 nucleotides: TGTGCCAGCAGCCGAGGGGCCGGGGAGACCCAGTACTTC. Translated, it gives CASSRGAGETQYF.

The J gene is TRBJ1-2, the V gene TRBV29-1; 10 nucleotides line up with TRBD1. Trimming cost V 4 bases and J 2 bases; bases outside gene matches: 1. The CDR3 sequence is 13 residues long. Germline loops: CDR1 SQVTM, CDR2 ANQGSEA. CDR3 sequence reads: CSVATGGNYGYTF. The CDR3 nucleotides are TGCAGCGTTGCGACAGGGGGCAACTATGGCTACACCTTC.

The chain couples TRBV19 to TRBJ1-1; tentatively, D is TRBD1 (5 bases). In germline, CDR1 is LNHDA, CDR2 SQIVND (reference sequence). The CDR3 loop spans 13 amino acids. V lost 3 bases, J lost 3 bases, and 8 bases lay in between. The CDR3 reads CASSISRDTEAFF. CDR3 in DNA: TGTGCCAGTAGTATCAGCAGGGACACTGAAGCTTTCTTT.

V is TRBV27 and J is TRBJ1-2, with TRBD1 as a possible D gene (5 bases). The CDR3 covers 14 residues. Germline V CDR1 and CDR2: MNHEY, SMNVEV (reference sequence). V was shortened by 5 bases and J by 6 bases, with 16 bases between the two germline ends. In nucleotides, the CDR3 is TGTGCCAGCAGTCCGCATACAGGTTTCGATGGCTACACCTTC. Translation: CASSPHTGFDGYTF.

The chain has TRBV7-9 and TRBJ2-3, with 8 bases matching TRBD2. Per germline, CDR1 SEHNR and CDR2 FQNEAQ (reference sequence). CDR3 length: 14 residues. V dropped 11 bases and J dropped 1; count of bases not matched to a gene: 8. The CDR3 nucleotides are TGTGCCTGCTTGGCGGGGGGCCGCACAGATACGCAGTATTTT. As protein: CACLAGGRTDTQYF.

The rearrangement uses TRBV18 and TRBJ1-2, with a tentative D call TRBD1 (6 bases). CDR3 length: 13 amino acids. V dropped 10 bases and J dropped 4 bases, with 16 bases sitting between them. Germline-derived CDR1 and CDR2 are KGHSH and LQKENI. CDR3 in DNA: TGTGCCACAGCGGGGGACAACCTCTATGGCTACACCTTC. This sequence encodes CATAGDNLYGYTF.